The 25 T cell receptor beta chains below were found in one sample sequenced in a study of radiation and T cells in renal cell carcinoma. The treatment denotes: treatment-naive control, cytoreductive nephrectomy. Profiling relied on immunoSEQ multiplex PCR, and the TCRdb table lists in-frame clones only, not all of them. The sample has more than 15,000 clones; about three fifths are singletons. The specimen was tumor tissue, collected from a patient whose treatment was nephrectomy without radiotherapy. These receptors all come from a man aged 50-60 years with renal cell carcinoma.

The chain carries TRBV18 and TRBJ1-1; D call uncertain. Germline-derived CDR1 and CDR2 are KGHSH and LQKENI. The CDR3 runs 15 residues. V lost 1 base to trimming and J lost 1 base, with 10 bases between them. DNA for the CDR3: TGTGCCAGCTCACCACAGCAGGTTGGGAACACTGAAGCTTTCTTT. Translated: CASSPQQVGNTEAFF.

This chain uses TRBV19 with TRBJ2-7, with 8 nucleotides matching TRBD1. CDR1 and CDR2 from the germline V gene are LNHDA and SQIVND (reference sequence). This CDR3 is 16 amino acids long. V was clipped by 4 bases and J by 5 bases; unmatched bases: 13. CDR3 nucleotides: TGTGCCAGTAGTAAATTCGTGGGACAGGAGTATGACGAGCAGTACTTC. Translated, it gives CASSKFVGQEYDEQYF.

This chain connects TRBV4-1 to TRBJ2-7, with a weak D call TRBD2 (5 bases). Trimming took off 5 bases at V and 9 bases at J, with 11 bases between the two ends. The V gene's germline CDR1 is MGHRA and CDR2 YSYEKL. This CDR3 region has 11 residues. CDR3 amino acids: CASSGELMQYF. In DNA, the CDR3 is TGCGCCAGCAGCGGGGAGCTTATGCAGTACTTC.

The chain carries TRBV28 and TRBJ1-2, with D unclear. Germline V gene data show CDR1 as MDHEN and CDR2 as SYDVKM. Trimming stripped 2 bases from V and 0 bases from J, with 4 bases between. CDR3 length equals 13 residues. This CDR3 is CASSLAANYGYTF. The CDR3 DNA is TGTGCCAGCAGTTTAGCAGCTAACTATGGCTACACCTTC.

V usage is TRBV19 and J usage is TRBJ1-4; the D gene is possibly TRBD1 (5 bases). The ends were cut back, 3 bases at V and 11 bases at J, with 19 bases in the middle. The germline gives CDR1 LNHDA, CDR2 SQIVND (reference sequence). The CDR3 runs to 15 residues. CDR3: CASSIEGRFLEKLFF. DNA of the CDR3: TGTGCCAGTAGTATCGAGGGACGCTTTCTGGAGAAACTGTTTTTT. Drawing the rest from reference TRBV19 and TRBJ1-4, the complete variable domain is DGGITQSPKYLFRKEGQNVTLSCEQNLNHDAMYWYRQDPGQGLRLIYYSQIVNDFQKGDIAEGYSVSREKKESFPLTVTSAQKNPTAFYLCASSIEGRFLEKLFFGSGTQLSVL.

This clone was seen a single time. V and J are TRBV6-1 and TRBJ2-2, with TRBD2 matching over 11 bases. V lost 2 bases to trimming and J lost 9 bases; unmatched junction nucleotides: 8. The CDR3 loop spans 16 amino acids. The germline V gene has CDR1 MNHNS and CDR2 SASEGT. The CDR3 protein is CASSELAGGAGRELFF. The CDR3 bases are TGTGCCAGCAGTGAACTAGCGGGGGGTGCAGGGCGGGAGCTGTTTTTT.

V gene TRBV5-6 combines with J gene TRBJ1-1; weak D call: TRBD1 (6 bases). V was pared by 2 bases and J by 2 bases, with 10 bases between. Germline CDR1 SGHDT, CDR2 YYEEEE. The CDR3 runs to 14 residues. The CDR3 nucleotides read TGTGCCAGCAGCTTCGGGGGGGCTAACACTGAAGCTTTCTTT. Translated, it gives CASSFGGANTEAFF.

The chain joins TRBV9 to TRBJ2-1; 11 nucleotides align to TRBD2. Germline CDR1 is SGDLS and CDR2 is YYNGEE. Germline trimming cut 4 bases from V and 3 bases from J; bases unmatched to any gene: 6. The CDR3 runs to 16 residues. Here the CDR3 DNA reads TGTGCCAGCAGCTCAAGAGGGACTAGCGGCTACAATGAGCAGTTCTTC. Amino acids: CASSSRGTSGYNEQFF. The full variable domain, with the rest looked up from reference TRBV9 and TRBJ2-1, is DSGVTQTPKHLITATGQRVTLRCSPRSGDLSVYWYQQSLDQGLQFLIQYYNGEERAKGNILERFSAQQFPDLHSELNLSSLELGDSALYFCASSSRGTSGYNEQFFGPGTRLTVL.

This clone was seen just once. The DNA for the CDR3 is TGTGCCAGCAGTCCACTTCTCCAGGGGGAAGCTTTCTTT. Its protein is CASSPLLQGEAFF. This sequence joins TRBV6-1 and TRBJ1-1, with D possibly matching TRBD1 (6 bases). The CDR3 sequence is 13 residues long. The germline CDR1 and CDR2 sequences are MNHNS and SASEGT. V was shortened by 5 bases and J by 8 bases, with 15 bases between the two germline ends.

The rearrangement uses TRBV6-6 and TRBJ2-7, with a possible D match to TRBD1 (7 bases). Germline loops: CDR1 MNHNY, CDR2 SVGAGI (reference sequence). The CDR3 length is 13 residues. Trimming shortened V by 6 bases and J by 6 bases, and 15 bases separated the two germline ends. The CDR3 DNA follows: TGTGCCAGCAGCCTCTCCAGGGGGGCCGAGCAGTACTTC. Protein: CASSLSRGAEQYF.

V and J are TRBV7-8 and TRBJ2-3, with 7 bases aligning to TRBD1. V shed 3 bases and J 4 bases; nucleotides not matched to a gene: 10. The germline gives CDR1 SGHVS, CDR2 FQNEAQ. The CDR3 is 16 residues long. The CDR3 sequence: CASSFPRQGASDTQYF. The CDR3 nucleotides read TGTGCCAGCAGCTTCCCCAGACAGGGAGCTTCAGATACGCAGTATTTT.

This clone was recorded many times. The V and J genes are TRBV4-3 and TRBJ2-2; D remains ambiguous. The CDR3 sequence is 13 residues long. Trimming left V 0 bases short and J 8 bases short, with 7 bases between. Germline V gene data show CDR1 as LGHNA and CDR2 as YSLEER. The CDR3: CASSQEGRGELFF. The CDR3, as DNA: TGCGCCAGCAGCCAAGAGGGTCGAGGGGAGCTGTTTTTT.

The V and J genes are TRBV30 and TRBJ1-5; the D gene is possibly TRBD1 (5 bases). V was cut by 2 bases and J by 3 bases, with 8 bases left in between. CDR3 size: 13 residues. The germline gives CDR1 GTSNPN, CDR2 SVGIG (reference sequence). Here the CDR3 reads CAWSPGPNQPQHF. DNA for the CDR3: TGTGCCTGGAGTCCGGGGCCCAATCAGCCCCAGCATTTT.

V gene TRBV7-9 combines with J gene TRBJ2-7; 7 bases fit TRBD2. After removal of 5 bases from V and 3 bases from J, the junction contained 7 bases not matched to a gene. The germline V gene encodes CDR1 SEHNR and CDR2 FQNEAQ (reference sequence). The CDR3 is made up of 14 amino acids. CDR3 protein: CASSPQAGNYEQYF. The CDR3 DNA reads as TGTGCCAGCAGCCCGCAAGCGGGAAACTACGAGCAGTACTTC.

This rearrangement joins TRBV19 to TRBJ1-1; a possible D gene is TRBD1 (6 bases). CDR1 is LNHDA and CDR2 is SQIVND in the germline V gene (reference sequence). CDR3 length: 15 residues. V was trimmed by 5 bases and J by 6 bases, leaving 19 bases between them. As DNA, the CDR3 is TGTGCCAGTAGTCCGTACAGGGATAACAACCCTGAAGCTTTCTTT. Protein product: CASSPYRDNNPEAFF.

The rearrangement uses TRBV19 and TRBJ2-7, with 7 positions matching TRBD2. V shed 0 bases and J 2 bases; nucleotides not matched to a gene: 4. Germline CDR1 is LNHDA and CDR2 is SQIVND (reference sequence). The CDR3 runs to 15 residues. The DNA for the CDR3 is TGTGCCAGTAGTATAGAACTAGCGTCCGCCTACGAGCAGTACTTC. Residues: CASSIELASAYEQYF.

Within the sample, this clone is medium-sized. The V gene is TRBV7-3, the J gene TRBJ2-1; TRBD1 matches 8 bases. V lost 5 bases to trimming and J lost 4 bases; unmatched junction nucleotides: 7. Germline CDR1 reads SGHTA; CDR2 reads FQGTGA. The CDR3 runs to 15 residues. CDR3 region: CASSSRDRSYNEQFF. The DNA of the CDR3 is TGTGCCAGCAGCAGCCGGGACAGGTCGTACAATGAGCAGTTCTTC.

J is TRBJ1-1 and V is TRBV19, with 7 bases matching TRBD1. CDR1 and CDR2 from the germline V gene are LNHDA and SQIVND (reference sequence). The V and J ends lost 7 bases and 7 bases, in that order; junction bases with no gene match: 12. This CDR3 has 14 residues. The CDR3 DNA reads TGTGCCAGTACCATCGGGACAGCAGTTAGTGAAGCTTTCTTT. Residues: CASTIGTAVSEAFF.

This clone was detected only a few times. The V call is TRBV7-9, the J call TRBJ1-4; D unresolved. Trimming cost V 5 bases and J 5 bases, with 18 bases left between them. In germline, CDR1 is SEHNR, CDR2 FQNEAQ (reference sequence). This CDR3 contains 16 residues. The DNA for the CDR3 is TGTGCCAGCAGCCCCTCCTCGGCGGAGCTAAATGAAAAACTGTTTTTT. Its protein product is CASSPSSAELNEKLFF.

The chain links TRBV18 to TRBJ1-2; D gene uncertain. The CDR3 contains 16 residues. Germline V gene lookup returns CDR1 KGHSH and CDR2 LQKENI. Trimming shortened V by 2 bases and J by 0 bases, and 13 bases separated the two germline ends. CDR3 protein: CASSPSLPGANYGYTF. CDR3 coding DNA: TGTGCCAGCTCACCAAGTCTCCCAGGAGCTAACTATGGCTACACCTTC.

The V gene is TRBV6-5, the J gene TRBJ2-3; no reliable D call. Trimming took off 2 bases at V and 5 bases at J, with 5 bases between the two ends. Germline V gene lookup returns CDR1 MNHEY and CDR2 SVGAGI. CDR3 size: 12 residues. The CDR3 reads CASSYNGDTQYF. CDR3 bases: TGTGCCAGCAGTTACAATGGAGATACGCAGTATTTT.

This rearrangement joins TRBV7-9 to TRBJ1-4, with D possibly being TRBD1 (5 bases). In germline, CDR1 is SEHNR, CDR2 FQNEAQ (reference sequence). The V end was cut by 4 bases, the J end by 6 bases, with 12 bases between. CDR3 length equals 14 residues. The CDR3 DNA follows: TGTGCCAGCAGCTCCAGGGTGTCCGATGAAAAACTGTTTTTT. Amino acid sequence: CASSSRVSDEKLFF.

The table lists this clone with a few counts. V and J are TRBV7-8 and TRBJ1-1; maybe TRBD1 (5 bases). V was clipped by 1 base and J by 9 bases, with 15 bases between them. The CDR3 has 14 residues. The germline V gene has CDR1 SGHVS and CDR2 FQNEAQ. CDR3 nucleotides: TGTGCCAGCAGCTTAGGAGGGACGGCCCTTAAAGCTTTCTTT. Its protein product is CASSLGGTALKAFF.

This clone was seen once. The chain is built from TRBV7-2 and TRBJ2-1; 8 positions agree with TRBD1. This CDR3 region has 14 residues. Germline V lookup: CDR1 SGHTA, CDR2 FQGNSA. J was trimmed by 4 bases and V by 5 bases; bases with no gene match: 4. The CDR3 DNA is TGTGCCAGCAGCCCCGGACAGGGTTACAATGAGCAGTTCTTC. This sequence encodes CASSPGQGYNEQFF.

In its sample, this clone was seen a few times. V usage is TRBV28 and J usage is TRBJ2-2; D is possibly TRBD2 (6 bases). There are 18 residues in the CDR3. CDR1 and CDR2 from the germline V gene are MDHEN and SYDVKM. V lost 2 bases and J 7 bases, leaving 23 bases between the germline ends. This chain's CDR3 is CASSLPGGRGAGSGELFF. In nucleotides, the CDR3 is TGTGCCAGCAGTTTACCAGGAGGGCGCGGGGCGGGGAGCGGGGAGCTGTTTTTT.